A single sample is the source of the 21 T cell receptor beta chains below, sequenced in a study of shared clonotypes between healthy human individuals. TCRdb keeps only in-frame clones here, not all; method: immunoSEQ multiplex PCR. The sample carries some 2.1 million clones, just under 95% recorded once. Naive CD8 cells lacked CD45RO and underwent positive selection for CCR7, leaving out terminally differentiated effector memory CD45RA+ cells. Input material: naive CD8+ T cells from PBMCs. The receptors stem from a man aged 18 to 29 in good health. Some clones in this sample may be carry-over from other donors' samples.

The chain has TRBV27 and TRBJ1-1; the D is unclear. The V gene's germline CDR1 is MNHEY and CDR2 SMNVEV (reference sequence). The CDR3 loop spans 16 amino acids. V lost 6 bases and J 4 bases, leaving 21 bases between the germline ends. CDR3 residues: CASRKTALLRSTEAFF. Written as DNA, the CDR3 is TGTGCCAGCAGGAAAACAGCTCTCCTCCGGAGCACTGAAGCTTTCTTT.

Here the CDR3 reads CASSPQTGTSGRARDTQYF. CDR3 coding DNA: TGTGCCAGCAGCCCCCAAACCGGGACTAGCGGGAGGGCCCGAGATACGCAGTATTTT. This chain uses TRBV4-2 with TRBJ2-3, with 16 bases matching TRBD2. The CDR3 length is 19 residues. V shed 4 bases and J 5 bases; nucleotides not matched to a gene: 12. Germline V gene lookup returns CDR1 LGHNA and CDR2 YNFKEQ.

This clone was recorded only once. The CDR3 spells CASSLILAGRDYEQYF. The CDR3 DNA reads TGCGCCAGCAGCTTGATCCTAGCGGGCCGAGACTACGAGCAGTACTTC. The chain combines TRBV5-1 with TRBJ2-7, with TRBD2 identical over 8 bases. The CDR3 runs 16 residues. Germline V gene lookup returns CDR1 SGHRS and CDR2 YFSETQ. The V gene end was trimmed by 1 base and the J gene end by 3 bases; junction bases not matched to a gene: 9.

The DNA of the CDR3 is TGTGCCAGCAGTTTAACCACTGTGGGGACAGCGTACAATGAGCAGTTCTTC. It translates to CASSLTTVGTAYNEQFF. V gene TRBV27 combines with J gene TRBJ2-1; 7 positions agree with TRBD1. CDR1 is MNHEY and CDR2 is SMNVEV in the germline V gene (reference sequence). J gave up 4 bases and V 2 bases, and 11 bases lay outside the gene matches. The CDR3 runs 17 residues.

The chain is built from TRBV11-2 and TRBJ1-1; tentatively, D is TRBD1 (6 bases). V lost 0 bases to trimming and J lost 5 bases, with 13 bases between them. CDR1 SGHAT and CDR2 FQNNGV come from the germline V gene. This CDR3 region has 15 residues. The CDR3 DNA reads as TGTGCCAGCAGCTTAGATTCTGTGAGGGGGACTGAAGCTTTCTTT. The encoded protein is CASSLDSVRGTEAFF.

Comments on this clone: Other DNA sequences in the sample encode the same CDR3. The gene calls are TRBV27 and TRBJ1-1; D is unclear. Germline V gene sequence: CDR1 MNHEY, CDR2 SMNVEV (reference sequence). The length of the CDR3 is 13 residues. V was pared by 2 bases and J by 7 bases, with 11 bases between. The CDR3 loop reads CASSLGSGLEAFF. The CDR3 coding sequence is TGTGCCAGCAGTTTAGGGTCAGGTCTTGAAGCTTTCTTT.

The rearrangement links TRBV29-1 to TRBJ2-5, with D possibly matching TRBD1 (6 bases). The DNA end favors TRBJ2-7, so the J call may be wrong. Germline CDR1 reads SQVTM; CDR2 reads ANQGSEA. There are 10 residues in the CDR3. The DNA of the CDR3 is TGCAGCGCAACAGGGCCCGAGCAGTACTTC. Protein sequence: CSATGPEQYF.

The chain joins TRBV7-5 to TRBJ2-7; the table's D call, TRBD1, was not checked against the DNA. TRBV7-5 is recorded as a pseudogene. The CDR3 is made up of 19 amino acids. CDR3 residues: CARSSFGTGPTYEPYEQYF. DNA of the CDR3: TGTGCCAGAAGCTCCTTCGGTACAGGGCCTACCTACGAGCCTTACGAGCAGTACTTC.

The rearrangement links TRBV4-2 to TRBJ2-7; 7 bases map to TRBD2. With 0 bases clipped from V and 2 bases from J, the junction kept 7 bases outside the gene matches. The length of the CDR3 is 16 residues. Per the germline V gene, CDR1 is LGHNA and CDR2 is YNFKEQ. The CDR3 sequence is CASSQDSGEGAYEQYF. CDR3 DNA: TGTGCCAGCAGCCAAGATAGTGGGGAGGGCGCCTACGAGCAGTACTTC.

DNA of the CDR3: TGTGCCAGCAGCGTCGACACGGGACTAGCGGGAGGATACTCCTACGAGCAGTACTTC. Amino acid sequence: CASSVDTGLAGGYSYEQYF. The chain employs TRBV7-9 and TRBJ2-7; 15 positions match TRBD2. CDR1 and CDR2 from the germline V gene are SEHNR and FQNEAQ (reference sequence). V trimming: 5 bases; J trimming: 0 bases; junction bases outside the gene matches: 11. This CDR3 has 19 amino acids.

CDR3 sequence (DNA): TGTGCCAGTAGCCTAGCGGGAGAGGTTATTGAGCAGTTCTTC. This sequence encodes CASSLAGEVIEQFF. The rearrangement links TRBV19 to TRBJ2-1, with 10 positions matching TRBD2. This CDR3 has 14 residues. The germline V gene encodes CDR1 LNHDA and CDR2 SQIVND (reference sequence). V trimming: 6 bases; J trimming: 9 bases; junction bases outside the gene matches: 8. The full variable domain, in which reference TRBV19 and TRBJ2-1 provide the parts outside the CDR3, is DGGITQSPKYLFRKEGQNVTLSCEQNLNHDAMYWYRQDPGQGLRLIYYSQIVNDFQKGDIAEGYSVSREKKESFPLTVTSAQKNPTAFYLCASSLAGEVIEQFFGPGTRLTVL.

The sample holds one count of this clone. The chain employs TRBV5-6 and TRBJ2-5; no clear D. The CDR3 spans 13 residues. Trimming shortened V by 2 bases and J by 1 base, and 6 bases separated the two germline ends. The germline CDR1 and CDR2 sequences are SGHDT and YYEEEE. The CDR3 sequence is CASSFPTQETQYF. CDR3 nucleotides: TGTGCCAGCAGCTTTCCCACCCAAGAGACCCAGTACTTC.

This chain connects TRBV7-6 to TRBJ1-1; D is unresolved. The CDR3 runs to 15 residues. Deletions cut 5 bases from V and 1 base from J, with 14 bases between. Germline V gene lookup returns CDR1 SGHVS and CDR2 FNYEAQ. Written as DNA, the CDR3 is TGTGCCAGCAGCGTCTCGCCTCAAGGGAACACTGAAGCTTTCTTT. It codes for CASSVSPQGNTEAFF. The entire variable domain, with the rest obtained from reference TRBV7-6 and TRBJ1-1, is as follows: GAGVSQSPRYKVTKRGQDVALRCDPISGHVSLYWYRQALGQGPEFLTYFNYEAQQDKSGLPNDRFSAERPEGSISTLTIQRTEQRDSAMYRCASSVSPQGNTEAFFGQGTRLTVV.

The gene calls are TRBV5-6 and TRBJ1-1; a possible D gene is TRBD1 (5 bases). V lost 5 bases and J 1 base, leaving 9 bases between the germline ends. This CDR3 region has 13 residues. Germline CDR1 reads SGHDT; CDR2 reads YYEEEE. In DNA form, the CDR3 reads TGTGCCAGCAGACCTCAGGGGAACACTGAAGCTTTCTTT. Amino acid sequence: CASRPQGNTEAFF.

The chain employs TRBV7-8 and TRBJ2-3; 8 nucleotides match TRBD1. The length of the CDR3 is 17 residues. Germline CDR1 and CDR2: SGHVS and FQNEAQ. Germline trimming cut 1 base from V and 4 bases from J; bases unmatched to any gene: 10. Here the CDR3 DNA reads TGTGCCAGCAGCTTAGGGGACAGGTTCCTTTCCGCAGATACGCAGTATTTT. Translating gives CASSLGDRFLSADTQYF.

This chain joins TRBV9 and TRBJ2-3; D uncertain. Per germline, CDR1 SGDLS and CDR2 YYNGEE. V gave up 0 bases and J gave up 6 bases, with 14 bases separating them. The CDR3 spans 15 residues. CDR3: CASSVDRVASDTQYF. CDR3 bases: TGTGCCAGCAGCGTAGATCGGGTAGCCTCGGATACGCAGTATTTT.

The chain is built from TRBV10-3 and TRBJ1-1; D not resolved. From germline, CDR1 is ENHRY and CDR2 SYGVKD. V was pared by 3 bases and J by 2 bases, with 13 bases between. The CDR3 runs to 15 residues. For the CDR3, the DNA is TGTGCCATCAGTGATCCCTCTTTGGATAACACTGAAGCTTTCTTT. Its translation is CAISDPSLDNTEAFF.

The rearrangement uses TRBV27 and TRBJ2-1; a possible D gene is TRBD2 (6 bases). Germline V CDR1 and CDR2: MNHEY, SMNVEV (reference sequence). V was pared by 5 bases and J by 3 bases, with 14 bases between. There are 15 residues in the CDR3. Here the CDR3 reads CASSGRESVYNEQFF. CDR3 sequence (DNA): TGTGCCAGCAGTGGACGGGAGTCCGTCTACAATGAGCAGTTCTTC.

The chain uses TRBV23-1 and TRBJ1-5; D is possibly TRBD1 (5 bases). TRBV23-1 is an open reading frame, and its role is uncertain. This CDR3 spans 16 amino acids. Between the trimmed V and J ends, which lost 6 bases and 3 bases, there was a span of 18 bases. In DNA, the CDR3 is TGCGCCAGCAGCGTGGGGACTCCAATGGACAATCAGCCCCAGCATTTT. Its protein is CASSVGTPMDNQPQHF.

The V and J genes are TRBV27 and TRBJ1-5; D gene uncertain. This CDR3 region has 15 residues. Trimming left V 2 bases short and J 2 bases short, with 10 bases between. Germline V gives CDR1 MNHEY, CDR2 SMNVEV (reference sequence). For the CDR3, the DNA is TGTGCCAGCAGTTTAGCCTCCATGGGCAATCAGCCCCAGCATTTT. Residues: CASSLASMGNQPQHF.

The CDR3 reads CASSSAGVRQPQHF. The CDR3 region has the DNA TGTGCCAGCAGCTCTGCAGGGGTACGGCAGCCCCAGCATTTT. The chain employs TRBV5-6 and TRBJ1-5; perhaps TRBD1 as D (6 bases). The CDR3 runs to 14 residues. V lost 3 bases and J 7 bases, leaving 14 bases between the germline ends. CDR1 and CDR2 (germline): SGHDT, YYEEEE.